This T cell receptor beta chain was found in a study of beta chain features in type 1 diabetes. As for this clone: The antigen remains undetermined.

Study-level results: In every one of the four CD4+ subsets, TCRB CDR3s were moderately but significantly shorter in Type 1 diabetes patients.

Germline CDR1 reads MGHRA; CDR2 reads YSYEKL. Trimming pared 1 base from V and 2 bases from J, leaving 5 bases between. The CDR3 covers 13 residues. Investigators reverse transcribed all isolated RNA, so they sequenced expressed TCRB transcripts. Sequencing used immunoSEQ multiplex PCR; TCRdb keeps in-frame clones, though not all of them. The sample lists some 660,000 clones; about 14% were seen once. This chain links TRBV4-1 with TRBJ1-2; D is uncertain. This TCR was sampled from a man aged 18-30 years with type 1 diabetes. Sequencing was performed on naive CD4+ T cells from blood. The CDR3 nucleotides read TGCGCCAGCAGCCAAGGCCAGAACTATGGCTACACCTTC. It is translated as CASSQGQNYGYTF.